Listed below are T cell receptor beta chains from one sample, sequenced in a study of shared T cell receptors in the human thymus. TCRdb keeps only in-frame clones here, not all; method: immunoSEQ multiplex PCR. Of about 660,000 clones listed, approximately 87% are singletons. The same data also went into a second study, on human thymus T cells.

Sequenced input: thymocytes. Receptor source: a boy younger than two with a congenital heart defect. CDR3s include the opening cysteine and the closing phenylalanine or tryptophan. Each record gives: J gene, clone size, V gene, D gene, CDR3 DNA, CDR3 protein. D genes are given only for firm matches. A row's size may be missing; if present it is once, few, many or a size class.

TRBJ2-7 | . | TRBV15 | TRBD1 | TGTGCCACCAGCAGAGATGTACAGGGGAGTCGGTACGAGCAGTACTTC | CATSRDVQGSRYEQYF
TRBJ1-1 | . | TRBV28 | . | TGTGCCAGCATCTGCCCGGGGGGGCGGAACACTGAAGCTTTCTTT | CASICPGGRNTEAFF
TRBJ2-7 | . | TRBV30 | TRBD1 | TGTGCCTGGAGTGTAAGGAGACAGGGGGCGTTCGGCCCCGCAGCCGAGCAGTACTTC | CAWSVRRQGAFGPAAEQYF
TRBJ2-7 | . | TRBV12-2 | . | TGTGCAAGTCGCTTAGCCCATGACAGGGGCGTTTACTACGAGCAGTACTTC | CASRLAHDRGVYYEQYF
TRBJ1-2 | . | TRBV5-1 | TRBD1 | TGCGCCAGCAGCCGGGGACAGGGTGGCGGCTACACCTTC | CASSRGQGGGYTF
TRBJ2-7 | . | TRBV15 | . | TGTGCCACCAGCACCCGGGTCTCTTCCCCTCAAAGGTACGAGCAGTACTTC | CATSTRVSSPQRYEQYF
TRBJ2-7 | once | TRBV7-9 | TRBD2 | TGTGCCAGCAGCTTGGGAAGCGGGAGCCGGTACGAGCAGTACTTC | CASSLGSGSRYEQYF
TRBJ1-2 | . | TRBV29-1 | . | TGCAGCGTTGAAGATCTGGGGGGGCGCGACTATGGCTACACCTTC | CSVEDLGGRDYGYTF
TRBJ2-2 | . | TRBV19 | . | TGTGCCAGCCTAGGCCCAACGAACACCGGGGAGCTGTTTTTT | CASLGPTNTGELFF
TRBJ1-2 | . | TRBV12-5 | . | TGTGCCCACCGGGGGGTAGATGGCTACACCTTC | CAHRGVDGYTF
TRBJ1-2 | . | TRBV20-1 | . | TGCAAGACCGTGCGGGAGAATGGCTACACCTTC | CKTVRENGYTF
TRBJ1-4 | . | TRBV5-1 | . | TGCGCCAGCAGCTTGGAATATGCAACTAATGAAAAACTGTTTTTT | CASSLEYATNEKLFF
TRBJ1-1 | . | TRBV5-1 | TRBD1 | TGCGCCAGCAGCCAAACAGGGGTTGCTGAAGCTTTCTTT | CASSQTGVAEAFF
TRBJ2-1 | once | TRBV5-1 | . | TGCGCCAGCTTTCCCTCTCCCAGTAATGAGCAGTTCTTC | CASFPSPSNEQFF
TRBJ2-7 | . | TRBV4-3 | TRBD1 | TGCGCCAGCAGCCCCTTGTACTTGGGGACAGGGGGCTTCTGGCAGTACTTC | CASSPLYLGTGGFWQYF
TRBJ2-2 | . | TRBV19 | TRBD1 | TGTGCCAGTAGTATAGCGGGGGACAGGGGCTCTCCGAACACCGGGGAGCTGTTTTTT | CASSIAGDRGSPNTGELFF